The clone carrying this TCR beta chain was seen just once. Its antigen is unknown. V lost 7 bases, J lost 11 bases, and 13 bases stayed unmatched. Germline lookup yields CDR1 LNHDA and CDR2 SQIVND (reference sequence). The CDR3 has 14 residues. The data originate from a study of T cell clonotyping in hematopoietic cell transplantation. Whole-study context: Cytoreduction preceded collection of pretransplant recipient samples. General study points: Recipient TCR diversity dropped after transplant; expanded clonotypes rose from day 30 to 180.

Profiling relied on immunoSEQ multiplex PCR, and the TCRdb table lists in-frame clones only, not all of them. The sample holds approximately 20,000 clones, 86% seen once. Time point in this sample: recipient sample about 28 days before transplant, after cytoreduction. Recipients were bled about 28 days pretransplant and at posttransplant days 30, 100, 180. This chain joins TRBV19 and TRBJ1-4, with 7 bases that match TRBD1. The receptor was isolated from a middle-aged man with acute myeloid leukemia. Some clones in this sample may be carry-over from other donors' samples. The input for sequencing was peripheral blood mononuclear cells, taken before stem cell transplant. CDR3 in amino acids: CASTPGQLHGKLFF. DNA for the CDR3: TGTGCCAGTACCCCGGGACAGCTTCATGGGAAACTGTTTTTT.